This TCR beta chain was identified in a study of blood T cell repertoires in COVID-19 (dated by TCRdb to 2019 to 2021). About the investigation overall: The collaborator samples originated in the United States, Italy and Spain and spanned the acute and convalescent phases of COVID-19. The material from the prospective study consisted of cDNA or gDNA derived from T cells, B-cell-depleted T cells, or PBMCs. The dataset comprised deeply sampled blood TCRbeta repertoires from subjects exposed to, actively infected with, or recovered from COVID-19. The repertoires were released in a freely available public database intended as a resource for research on the immune response to SARS-CoV-2. Samples came from the ongoing ImmuneRACE study (first 160 participants) plus 1,254 subjects from 6 global collaborators. The sample metadata nearly always contained a de-identified subject ID, COVID-19 status, age in years and sex. HLA class I and class II types, where available, came from metadata supplied by the sample provider rather than from assay-based typing.

The immunoSEQ Assay, a bias-controlled multiplex PCR, was used to amplify TCRbeta CDR3 regions from genomic DNA. Under the source paper's analysis protocol: Within the assay, amplification of reference gene primers was used to estimate how many nucleated cells each sample contained. To quantify the absolute abundance of each unique TCRbeta CDR3 rearrangement, sequence reads were collapsed and filtered. For each sample, productive Simpson clonality was calculated as the square root of Simpson's diversity index across productive rearrangements. TCRdb carries this immuneACCESS record with in-frame sequences only. Its versions omit some clonotypes, under half of them owing to an unresolved V gene in the studies checked, with the rest unexplained. Clone size and V and J calls were adopted from that table, with D and trimming inferred from the DNA. This sample has 250,000 to 400,000 clones in its table, and around nine tenths of those were observed once. The ten largest clones represent around 4.8% of the sample.

Enrolling through a virtual design, the prospective study's participants ranged in age from about 18 to 100 years and lived across some 23 United States geographic areas. To assign participants to cohorts, the prospective study relied on clinical history that participants themselves reported in a screening survey and a study questionnaire. Recovered participants in ImmuneRACE Cohort 3 were defined as having two consecutive negative NP/OP PCR tests, clearance from a healthcare professional, or resolution of symptoms. Each participant in the prospective study had whole blood, serum and a nasopharyngeal or oropharyngeal swab collected by mobile phlebotomists. Over an approximately 2-month period, participants in the prospective study had the option of providing additional blood draws and questionnaires. Before DNA extraction, blood samples from the prospective study were shipped at room temperature or frozen.

This clone was recorded once. It lacks a known antigen. Base qualities are not recorded, but no much larger clone differs from it by a single base. CDR1 and CDR2 (MDHEN, SYDVKM) derive from the germline V gene. Inclusive of the bounding cysteine and phenylalanine, the CDR3 is 15 residues long. This entry keeps only the CDR3 DNA: 45 bases, framed from base 1. The trim is 7 bases for V and 2 bases for J, with a gap of 17 bases between the germline ends. Study-level results and caveats: Clinical and demographic metadata were provided uncurated, with the amount varying by source and participant.

Recombination connected TRBV28 to TRBJ2-5; matching of 6 bases hints at TRBD2 as the D gene. The source is a man aged 55 to 69 who had recovered from COVID-19. The sample consisted of PBMCs or T cells enriched from blood (not recorded which). The CDR3 protein: CASTRRDFGQETQYF. The nucleotide sequence is given as TGTGCCAGCACCCGCCGGGACTTTGGACAAGAGACCCAGTACTTC.